These 20 T cell receptor beta chains came from one sample sequenced in a study of vaccination and CD4 T cells after COVID-19. Their recognized antigens are unknown. Treatment specified: roughly ten-day PBMC culture with coronavirus spike peptide pools or control peptides (ViraFEST assay). Sequence data for DNA of cultured CD4+ T cells were generated by the Oncomine TCR Beta short-read assay. TCRdb analysed the PCR reads with MiXCR anew, one entry per CDR3 protein. The data hold just over 20,000 distinct CDR3 sequences, with over 40% observed a single time. Sequences were obtained from CD4+ T cells from blood, cultured in vitro. Receptors were obtained from a human donor who had recovered from COVID-19.

This clonotype was observed a handful of times. The genes are TRBV6-2 or TRBV6-3 and TRBJ2-3; D is uncertain. Germline V gene sequence: CDR1 MNHEY, CDR2 SVGEGT. Trimming took off 2 bases at V and 2 bases at J, with 5 bases between the two ends. The CDR3 covers 13 residues. The CDR3 loop reads CASSYLSTDTQYF. The CDR3 DNA reads as TGTGCCAGCAGTTACCTTTCCACAGATACGCAGTATTTT.

V gene TRBV27 combines with J gene TRBJ2-4; perhaps TRBD2 as D (6 bases). The CDR3 has 14 residues. Germline values: CDR1 MNHEY, CDR2 SMNVEV (reference sequence). V was trimmed by 2 bases and J by 7 bases, leaving 12 bases between them. CDR3 bases: TGTGCCAGCAGTTTAGTTCCGGGGGAGAACATTCAGTACTTC. It codes for CASSLVPGENIQYF.

J is TRBJ1-1 and V is TRBV27, with D possibly matching TRBD1 (6 bases). Germline CDR1 and CDR2: MNHEY and SMNVEV (reference sequence). Trimming removed 1 base from V and 1 base from J, with 19 bases in between. This CDR3 has 18 amino acids. The CDR3 coding sequence is TGTGCCAGCAGTTTATACGGCCGGGGGGGCAGAAAGAACACTGAAGCTTTCTTT. This encodes CASSLYGRGGRKNTEAFF.

CDR3 in DNA: TGCGCCAGCAGTGCGATCGGGGGCAATCAGCCCCAGCATTTT. Its translation: CASSAIGGNQPQHF. The rearrangement links TRBV4-1 to TRBJ1-5; D gene ambiguous. Germline loops: CDR1 MGHRA, CDR2 YSYEKL. V was cut by 6 bases and J by 2 bases, with 11 bases left in between. The CDR3 extends over 14 amino acids.

This clonotype was seen a few times. The chain joins TRBV6-2 or TRBV6-3 to TRBJ2-2; D is possibly TRBD2 (6 bases). The CDR3 is made up of 15 amino acids. V was pared by 6 bases and J by 7 bases, with 18 bases between. Germline CDR1 is MNHEY and CDR2 is SVGEGT. The CDR3 region has the DNA TGTGCCAGCAGCAACGAGGCTGGGGGAGGCGGGGAGCTGTTTTTT. It encodes CASSNEAGGGGELFF.

The rearrangement joins TRBV19 to TRBJ2-3, with 11 bases that match TRBD2. The CDR3 has 17 amino acids. Unmatched junction bases numbered 7, after V lost 3 bases and J lost 2 bases. CDR1 and CDR2 from the germline V gene are LNHDA and SQIVND (reference sequence). Here the CDR3 DNA reads TGTGCCAGTAGTATGGGGACTAGCGGCCAATCCACAGATACGCAGTATTTT. Protein: CASSMGTSGQSTDTQYF. The full variable domain, rest sourced from reference TRBV19 and TRBJ2-3, is DGGITQSPKYLFRKEGQNVTLSCEQNLNHDAMYWYRQDPGQGLRLIYYSQIVNDFQKGDIAEGYSVSREKKESFPLTVTSAQKNPTAFYLCASSMGTSGQSTDTQYFGPGTRLTVL.

The chain combines TRBV6-1 with TRBJ1-6; D unresolved. This CDR3 comprises 15 residues. V was cut by 2 bases and J by 0 bases, with 5 bases left in between. Germline CDR1 and CDR2: MNHNS and SASEGT. The CDR3 DNA reads as TGTGCCAGCAGTGAACTAAGCTCCTATAATTCACCCCTCCACTTT. Protein sequence: CASSELSSYNSPLHF.

A few counts support this clonotype. The rearrangement uses TRBV6-5 and TRBJ1-2; D uncertain. The CDR3 has 14 amino acids. Germline V gene data show CDR1 as MNHEY and CDR2 as SVGAGI. V lost 0 bases and J lost 4, with 9 bases in between. CDR3 sequence (DNA): TGTGCCAGCAGTTACTCTACAGTAGGCTATGGCTACACCTTC. Translation: CASSYSTVGYGYTF.

This clonotype was detected only once. The gene calls are TRBV2 and TRBJ1-1; D might be TRBD1 (6 bases). Trimming took off 8 bases at V and 3 bases at J, with 7 bases between the two ends. The CDR3 consists of 11 residues. The germline V gene encodes CDR1 SNHLY and CDR2 FYNNEI. Written as DNA, the CDR3 is TGTGCCAGCGACAGGTACACTGAAGCTTTCTTT. Amino acids: CASDRYTEAFF.

The V and J genes are TRBV30 and TRBJ1-5, with no clear D. There are 14 residues in the CDR3. Trimming removed 0 bases at V and 7 bases at J, with 13 bases between. CDR1 and CDR2 (germline): GTSNPN, SVGIG (reference sequence). In nucleotides, the CDR3 is TGTGCCTGGAGTGTACTGACCGGCGGACAGCCCCAGCATTTT. It encodes CAWSVLTGGQPQHF.

The rearrangement joins TRBV20-1 to TRBJ1-4; tentative D call: TRBD1 (6 bases). V lost 3 bases, J lost 7 bases, and 15 bases lay in between. Per germline, CDR1 DFQATT and CDR2 SNEGSKA (reference sequence). CDR3 size: 14 residues. CDR3 amino acids: CSASPGDKGEKLFF. The CDR3 region has the DNA TGCAGTGCTAGCCCCGGGGACAAGGGTGAAAAACTGTTTTTT.

This clonotype was picked up a small number of times. This sequence joins TRBV6-2 or TRBV6-3 and TRBJ2-3, with D possibly being TRBD2 (6 bases). Deletions cut 2 bases from V and 6 bases from J, with 15 bases between. CDR1 and CDR2 from the germline V gene are MNHEY and SVGEGT. This CDR3 is built from 15 residues. The CDR3 DNA reads as TGTGCCAGCAGTTACGGTGGGGGGACTCACGATACGCAGTATTTT. It yields the protein CASSYGGGTHDTQYF.

This rearrangement joins TRBV19 to TRBJ2-2; D remains unclear. The CDR3 loop spans 14 amino acids. In germline, CDR1 is LNHDA, CDR2 SQIVND (reference sequence). V was clipped by 9 bases and J by 0 bases, with 11 bases between them. In nucleotides, the CDR3 is TGTGCCAGCCGTGGCCTCGCGAACACCGGGGAGCTGTTTTTT. Translating gives CASRGLANTGELFF.

The table lists this clonotype with a few counts. V usage is TRBV10-1 and J usage is TRBJ2-7; TRBD2 matches at 7 bases. The CDR3 contains 17 residues. The V and J ends lost 0 bases and 2 bases, in that order; junction bases with no gene match: 10. Looked up from germline, CDR1 is WNHNN and CDR2 is SYGVQD (reference sequence). CDR3 nucleotides: TGCGCCAGCAGTGAGTCGATCGGCCCTAGCGGAACCTACGAGCAGTACTTC. It encodes CASSESIGPSGTYEQYF.

The chain is built from TRBV20-1 and TRBJ2-3, with D unresolved. Germline-derived CDR1 and CDR2 are DFQATT and SNEGSKA (reference sequence). This CDR3 has 12 residues. V lost 3 bases and J 6 bases, leaving 10 bases between the germline ends. The CDR3 DNA sequence: TGCAGTGCTAGGGTGGTCTCGGATACGCAGTATTTT. Translating it yields CSARVVSDTQYF.

About this clonotype: One junction end does not reproduce the germline sequence, and a read error may be involved. Here the CDR3 reads CSARVAGFNTDTRYF. CDR3 DNA: TGCAGTGCTAGAGTAGCAGGTTTCAACACAGATACGCGGTATTTT. This chain joins TRBV20-1 and TRBJ2-3; no reliable D call. This CDR3 spans 15 amino acids. In germline, CDR1 is DFQATT, CDR2 SNEGSKA (reference sequence).

The rearrangement uses TRBV10-3 and TRBJ1-5, with D perhaps matching TRBD1 (5 bases). V was shortened by 4 bases and J by 7 bases, with 17 bases between the two germline ends. Per germline, CDR1 ENHRY and CDR2 SYGVKD. This CDR3 comprises 15 residues. The CDR3 spells CAISVGRPRGQPQHF. The CDR3 DNA is TGTGCCATCAGTGTGGGACGGCCTAGAGGCCAGCCCCAGCATTTT.

The chain carries TRBV30 and TRBJ1-1; TRBD1 is a possible D gene (5 bases). V lost 2 bases, J lost 4 bases, and 11 bases lay in between. The germline V gene encodes CDR1 GTSNPN and CDR2 SVGIG (reference sequence). This CDR3 is built from 13 residues. CDR3 in DNA: TGTGCCTGGAGTCCAGGGTTGAGCACTGAAGCTTTCTTT. It specifies CAWSPGLSTEAFF. The variable domain in full, with the rest retrieved from reference TRBV30 and TRBJ1-1, is SQTIHQWPATLVQPVGSPLSLECTVEGTSNPNLYWYRQAAGRGLQLLFYSVGIGQISSEVPQNLSASRPQDRQFILSSKKLLLSDSGFYLCAWSPGLSTEAFFGQGTRLTVV.

CDR3 sequence (DNA): TGTGCCAGCAGGGCCGGGTTCACTAATGAAAAACTGTTTTTT. Its protein is CASRAGFTNEKLFF. The chain carries TRBV7-9 and TRBJ1-4, with D unclear. CDR1 and CDR2 from the germline V gene are SEHNR and FQNEAQ (reference sequence). CDR3 size: 14 residues. V was clipped by 6 bases and J by 2 bases, with 10 bases between them. Full variable domain (rest looked up from reference TRBV7-9 and TRBJ1-4): DTGVSQNPRHKITKRGQNVTFRCDPISEHNRLYWYRQTLGQGPEFLTYFQNEAQLEKSRLLSDRFSAERPKGSFSTLEIQRTEQGDSAMYLCASRAGFTNEKLFFGSGTQLSVL.

CDR3 in DNA: TGTGCCAGCAGCACTAGGGCAGTGGGGGGCTACACCTTC. Translating gives CASSTRAVGGYTF. The rearrangement links TRBV9 to TRBJ1-2, with D uncertain. The CDR3 spans 13 residues. Germline CDR1 SGDLS, CDR2 YYNGEE. Trimming pared 4 bases from V and 8 bases from J, leaving 15 bases between. The variable domain in full, completed from reference TRBV9 and TRBJ1-2, reads DSGVTQTPKHLITATGQRVTLRCSPRSGDLSVYWYQQSLDQGLQFLIQYYNGEERAKGNILERFSAQQFPDLHSELNLSSLELGDSALYFCASSTRAVGGYTFGSGTRLTVV.